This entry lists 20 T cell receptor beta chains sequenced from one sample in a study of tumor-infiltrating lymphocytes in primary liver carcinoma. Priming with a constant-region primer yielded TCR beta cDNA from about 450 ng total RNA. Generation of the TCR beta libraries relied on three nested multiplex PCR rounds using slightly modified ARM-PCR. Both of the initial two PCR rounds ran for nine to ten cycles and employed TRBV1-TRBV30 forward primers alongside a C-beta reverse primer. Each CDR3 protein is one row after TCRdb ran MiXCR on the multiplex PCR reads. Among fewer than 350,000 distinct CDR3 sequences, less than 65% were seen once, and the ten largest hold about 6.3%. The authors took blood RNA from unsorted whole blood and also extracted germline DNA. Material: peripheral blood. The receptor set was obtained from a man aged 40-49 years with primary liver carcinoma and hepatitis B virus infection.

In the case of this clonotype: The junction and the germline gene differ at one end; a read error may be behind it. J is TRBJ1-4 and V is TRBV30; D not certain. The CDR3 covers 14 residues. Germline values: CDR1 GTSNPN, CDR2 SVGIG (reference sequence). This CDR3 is CTWSVQSTNEKLFF. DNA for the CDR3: TGTACCTGGAGTGTACAGTCAACTAATGAAAAACTGTTTTTT.

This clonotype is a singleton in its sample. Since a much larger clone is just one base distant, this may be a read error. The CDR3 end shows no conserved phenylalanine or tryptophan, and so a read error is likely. The CDR3 DNA follows: TGTGCTAGTGGGGAGAGACCAGATACGCAGTATTAT. Translation: CASGERPDTQYY. This rearrangement joins TRBV12-5 to TRBJ2-3, with D unresolved. Trimming left V 6 bases short and J 4 bases short, with 8 bases between. The CDR3 consists of 12 residues. Germline values: CDR1 LGHNT, CDR2 FRNRAP.

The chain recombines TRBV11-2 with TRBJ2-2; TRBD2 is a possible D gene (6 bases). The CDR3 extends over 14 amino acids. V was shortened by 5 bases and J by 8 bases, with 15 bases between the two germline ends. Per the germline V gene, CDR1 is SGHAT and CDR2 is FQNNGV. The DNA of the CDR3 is TGTGCCAGCAGCCGAATACGGGGGTCTGGGGAGCTGTTTTTT. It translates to CASSRIRGSGELFF.

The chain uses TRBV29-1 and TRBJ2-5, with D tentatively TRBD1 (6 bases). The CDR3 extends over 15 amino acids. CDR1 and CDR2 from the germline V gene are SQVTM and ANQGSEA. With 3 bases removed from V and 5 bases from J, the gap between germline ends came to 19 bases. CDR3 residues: CSVEPRQGRGETQYF. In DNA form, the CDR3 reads TGCAGCGTTGAGCCCCGACAAGGCAGGGGTGAGACCCAGTACTTC.

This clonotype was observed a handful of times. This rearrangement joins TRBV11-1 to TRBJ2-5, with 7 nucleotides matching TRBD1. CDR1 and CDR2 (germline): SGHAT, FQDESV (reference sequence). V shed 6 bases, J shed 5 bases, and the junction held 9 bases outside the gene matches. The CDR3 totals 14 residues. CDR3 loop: CASRGQVEVETQYF. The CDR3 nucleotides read TGTGCCAGCAGAGGACAGGTGGAGGTTGAGACCCAGTACTTC.

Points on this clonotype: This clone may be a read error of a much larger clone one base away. The CDR3 reads CATSQDVTEGARKTQYF. The CDR3 DNA is TGTGCCACCAGCCAAGATGTGACTGAGGGGGCGAGGAAGACCCAGTACTTC. The V gene is TRBV4-2, the J gene TRBJ2-5, with TRBD1 matching 7 bases. The CDR3 consists of 17 residues. Germline V gene data show CDR1 as LGHNA and CDR2 as YNFKEQ.

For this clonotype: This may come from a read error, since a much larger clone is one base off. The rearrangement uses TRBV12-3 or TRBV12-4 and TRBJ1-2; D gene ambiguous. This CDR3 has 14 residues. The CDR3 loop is CASTLTAGGQGYTF. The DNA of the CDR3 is TGTGCCAGCACTTTAACGGCAGGCGGCCAGGGCTACACCTTC.

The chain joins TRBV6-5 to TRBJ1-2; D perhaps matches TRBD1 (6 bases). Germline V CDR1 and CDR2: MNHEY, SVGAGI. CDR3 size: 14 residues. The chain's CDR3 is CAGSLGTYNYGYTF. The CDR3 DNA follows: TGTGCTGGCAGTTTGGGGACATACAACTATGGCTACACCTTC.

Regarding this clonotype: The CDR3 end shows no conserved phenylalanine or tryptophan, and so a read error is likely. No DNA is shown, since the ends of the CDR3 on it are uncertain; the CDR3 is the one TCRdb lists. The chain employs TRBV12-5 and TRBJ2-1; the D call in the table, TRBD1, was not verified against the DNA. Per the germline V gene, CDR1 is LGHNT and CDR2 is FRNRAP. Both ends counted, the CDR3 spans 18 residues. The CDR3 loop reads CASGLVLVPGQGAVELFL.

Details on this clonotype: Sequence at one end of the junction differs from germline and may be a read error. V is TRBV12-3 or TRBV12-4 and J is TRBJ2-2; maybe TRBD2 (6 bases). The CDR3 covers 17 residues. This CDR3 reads CASSAGTPVIGTGKLFF. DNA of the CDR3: TGTGCCAGCAGCGCCGGGACTCCCGTCATAGGTACCGGGAAGCTGTTTTTT.

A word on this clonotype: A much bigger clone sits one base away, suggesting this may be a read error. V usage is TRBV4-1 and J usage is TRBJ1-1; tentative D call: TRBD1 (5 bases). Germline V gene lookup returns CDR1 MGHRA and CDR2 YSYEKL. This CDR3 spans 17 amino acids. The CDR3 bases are TGCGCCAGCAGCCAAGGGGGAGGCGCGGGGGGGATCACTGAAACTTTCTTT. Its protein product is CASSQGGGAGGITETFF.

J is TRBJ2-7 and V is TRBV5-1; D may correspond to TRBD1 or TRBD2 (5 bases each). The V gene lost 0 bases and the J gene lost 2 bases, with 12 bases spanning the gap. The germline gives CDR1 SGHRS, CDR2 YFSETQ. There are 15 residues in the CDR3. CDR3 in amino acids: CASSLVGAPAYEQYF. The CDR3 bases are TGCGCCAGCAGCTTGGTCGGGGCCCCGGCCTACGAGCAGTACTTC. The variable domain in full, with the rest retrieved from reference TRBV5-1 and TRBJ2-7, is KAGVTQTPRYLIKTRGQQVTLSCSPISGHRSVSWYQQTPGQGLQFLFEYFSETQRNKGNFPGRFSGRQFSNSRSEMNVSTLELGDSALYLCASSLVGAPAYEQYFGPGTRLTVT.

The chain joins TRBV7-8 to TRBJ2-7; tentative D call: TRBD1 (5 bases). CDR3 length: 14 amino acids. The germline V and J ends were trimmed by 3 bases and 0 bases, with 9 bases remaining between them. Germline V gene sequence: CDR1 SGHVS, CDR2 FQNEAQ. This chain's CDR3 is CASSFQDTSYEQYF. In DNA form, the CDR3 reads TGTGCCAGCAGCTTCCAGGACACCTCCTACGAGCAGTACTTC. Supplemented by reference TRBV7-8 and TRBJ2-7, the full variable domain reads GAGVSQSPRYKVAKRGQDVALRCDPISGHVSLFWYQQALGQGPEFLTYFQNEAQLDKSGLPSDRFFAERPEGSVSTLKIQRTQQEDSAVYLCASSFQDTSYEQYFGPGTRLTVT.

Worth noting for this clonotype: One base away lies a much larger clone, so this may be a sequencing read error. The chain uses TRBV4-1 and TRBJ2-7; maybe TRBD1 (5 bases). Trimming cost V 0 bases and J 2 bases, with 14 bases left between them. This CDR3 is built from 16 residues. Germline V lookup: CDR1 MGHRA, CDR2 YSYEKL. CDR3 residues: CASSQELRGGAYEQYF. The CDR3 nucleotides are TGCGCCAGCAGCCAAGAATTAAGGGGTGGAGCCTACGAGCAGTACTTC.

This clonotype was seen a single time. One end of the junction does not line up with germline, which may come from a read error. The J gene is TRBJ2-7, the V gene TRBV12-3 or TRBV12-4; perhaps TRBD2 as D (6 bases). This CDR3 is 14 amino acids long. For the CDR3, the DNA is TGTGCAAGCAGTTTAGTGGTCGGGGGTGGCGGGCAGTACTTC. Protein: CASSLVVGGGGQYF.

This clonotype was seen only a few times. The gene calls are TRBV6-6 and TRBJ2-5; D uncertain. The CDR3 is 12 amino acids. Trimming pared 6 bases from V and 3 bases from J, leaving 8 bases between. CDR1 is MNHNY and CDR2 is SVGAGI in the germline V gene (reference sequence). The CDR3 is CASRLGEETQYF. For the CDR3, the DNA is TGTGCCAGCAGGCTAGGAGAAGAGACCCAGTACTTC.

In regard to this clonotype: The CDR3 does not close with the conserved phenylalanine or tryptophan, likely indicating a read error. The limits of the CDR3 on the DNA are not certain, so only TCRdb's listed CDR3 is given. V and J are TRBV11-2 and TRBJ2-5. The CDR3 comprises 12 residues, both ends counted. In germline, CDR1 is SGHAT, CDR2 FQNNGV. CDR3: CASSLEEETQHL.

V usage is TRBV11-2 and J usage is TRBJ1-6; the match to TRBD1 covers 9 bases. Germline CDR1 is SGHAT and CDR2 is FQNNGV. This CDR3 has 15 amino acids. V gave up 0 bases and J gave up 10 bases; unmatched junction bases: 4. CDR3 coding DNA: TGTGCCAGCAGCTTAGATTGGACAGGGGAGTCACCCCTCCACTTT. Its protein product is CASSLDWTGESPLHF.

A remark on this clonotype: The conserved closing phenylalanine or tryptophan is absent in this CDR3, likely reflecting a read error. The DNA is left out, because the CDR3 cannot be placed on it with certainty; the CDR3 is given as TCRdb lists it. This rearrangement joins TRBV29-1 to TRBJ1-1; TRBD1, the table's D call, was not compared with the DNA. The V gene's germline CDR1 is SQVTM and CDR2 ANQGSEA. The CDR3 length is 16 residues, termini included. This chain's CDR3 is CSVSTGTGALLTEVFL.

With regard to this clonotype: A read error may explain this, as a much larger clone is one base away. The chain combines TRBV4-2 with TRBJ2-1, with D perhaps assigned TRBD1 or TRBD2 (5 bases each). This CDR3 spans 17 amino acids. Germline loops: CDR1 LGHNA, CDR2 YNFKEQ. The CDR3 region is CASGQDGGAGRGNEQFF. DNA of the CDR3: TGTGCCAGCGGCCAGGATGGCGGAGCAGGGAGAGGCAATGAGCAGTTCTTC.